This T cell receptor (beta chain) emerged from a study of response to subunit inactivated influenza vaccine. This clonotype was counted a few times. Its antigen remains unidentified. Whole-study results and caveats: Each seasonal influenza vaccination, the authors suggested, recruits few new T cells.

TCRdb itself ran the RT-PCR reads through MiXCR, one entry per CDR3 protein. Of roughly 630,000 distinct CDR3 sequences detected, 14% appear once; the ten largest clones hold around 7.6%. CDR1 SNHLY and CDR2 FYNNEI come from the germline V gene. This CDR3 is built from 14 residues. Trimming cost V 7 bases and J 3 bases; bases outside gene matches: 6. This specimen was PBMCs from blood, taken 14 days before vaccination. The V gene is TRBV2, the J gene TRBJ2-7; 10 bases fit TRBD1. The sequence was obtained from a man aged 50-59 years who received an inactivated influenza vaccine. CDR3 nucleotides: TGTGCCAGCATGGGACAGGGGACGATCTACGAGCAGTACTTC. This gives the protein CASMGQGTIYEQYF.